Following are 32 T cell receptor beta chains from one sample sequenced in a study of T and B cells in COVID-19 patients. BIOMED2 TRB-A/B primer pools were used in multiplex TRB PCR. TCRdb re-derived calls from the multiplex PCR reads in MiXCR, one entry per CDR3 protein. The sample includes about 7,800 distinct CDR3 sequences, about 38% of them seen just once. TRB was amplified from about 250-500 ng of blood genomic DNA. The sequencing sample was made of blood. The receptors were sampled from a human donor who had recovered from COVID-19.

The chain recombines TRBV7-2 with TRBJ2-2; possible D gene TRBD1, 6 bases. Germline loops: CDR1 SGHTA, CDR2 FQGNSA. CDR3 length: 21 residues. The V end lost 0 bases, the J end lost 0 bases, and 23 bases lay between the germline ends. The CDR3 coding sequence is TGTGCCAGCAGCTTAGCACTCAAAAAGACCGGGACAAAGACGAACACCGGGGAGCTGTTTTTT. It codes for CASSLALKKTGTKTNTGELFF.

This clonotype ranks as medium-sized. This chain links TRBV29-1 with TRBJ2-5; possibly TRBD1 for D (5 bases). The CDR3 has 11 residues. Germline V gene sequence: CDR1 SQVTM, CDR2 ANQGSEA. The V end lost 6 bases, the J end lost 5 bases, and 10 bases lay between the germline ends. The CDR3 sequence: CSVNQGETQYF. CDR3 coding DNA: TGCAGCGTGAACCAGGGTGAGACCCAGTACTTC. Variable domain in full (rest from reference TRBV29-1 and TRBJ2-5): SAVISQKPSRDICQRGTSLTIQCQVDSQVTMMFWYRQQPGQSLTLIATANQGSEATYESGFVIDKFPISRPNLTFSTLTVSNMSPEDSSIYLCSVNQGETQYFGPGTRLLVL.

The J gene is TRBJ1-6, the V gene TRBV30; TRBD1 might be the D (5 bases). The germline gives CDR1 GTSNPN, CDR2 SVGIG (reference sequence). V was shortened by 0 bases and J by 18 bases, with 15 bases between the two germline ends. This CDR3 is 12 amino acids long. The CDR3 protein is CAWSVRDAKNHF. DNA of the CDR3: TGTGCCTGGAGTGTACGGGACGCGAAAAACCACTTT.

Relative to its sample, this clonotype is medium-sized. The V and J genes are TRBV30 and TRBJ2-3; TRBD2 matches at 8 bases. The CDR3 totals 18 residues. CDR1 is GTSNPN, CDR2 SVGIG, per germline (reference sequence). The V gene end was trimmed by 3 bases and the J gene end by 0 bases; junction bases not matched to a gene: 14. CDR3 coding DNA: TGTGCCTGGAGCCTCGACGGGACTAGTACTATTAGCACAGATACGCAGTATTTT. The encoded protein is CAWSLDGTSTISTDTQYF. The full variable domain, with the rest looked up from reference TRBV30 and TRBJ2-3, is SQTIHQWPATLVQPVGSPLSLECTVEGTSNPNLYWYRQAAGRGLQLLFYSVGIGQISSEVPQNLSASRPQDRQFILSSKKLLLSDSGFYLCAWSLDGTSTISTDTQYFGPGTRLTVL.

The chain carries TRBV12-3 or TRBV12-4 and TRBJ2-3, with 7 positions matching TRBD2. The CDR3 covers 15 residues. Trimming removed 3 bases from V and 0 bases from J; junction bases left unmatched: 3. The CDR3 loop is CASSFGGGSTDTQYF. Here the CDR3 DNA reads TGTGCCAGCAGTTTTGGCGGGGGTAGCACAGATACGCAGTATTTT.

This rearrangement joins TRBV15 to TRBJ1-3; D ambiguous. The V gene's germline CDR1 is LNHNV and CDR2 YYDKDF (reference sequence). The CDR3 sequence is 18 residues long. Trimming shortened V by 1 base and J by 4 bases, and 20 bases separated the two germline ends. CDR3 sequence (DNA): TGTGCCACCAGCAGAGGGGCCCCCGGATCCCAATTAGGAAACACCATATATTTT. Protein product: CATSRGAPGSQLGNTIYF. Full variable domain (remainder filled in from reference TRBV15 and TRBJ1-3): DAMVIQNPRYQVTQFGKPVTLSCSQTLNHNVMYWYQQKSSQAPKLLFHYYDKDFNNEADTPDNFQSRRPNTSFCFLDIRSPGLGDTAMYLCATSRGAPGSQLGNTIYFGEGSWLTVV.

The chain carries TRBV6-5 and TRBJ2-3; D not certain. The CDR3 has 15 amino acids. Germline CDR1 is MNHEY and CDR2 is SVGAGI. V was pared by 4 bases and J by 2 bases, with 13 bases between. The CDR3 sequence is CASSWRSGFTDTQYF. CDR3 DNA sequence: TGTGCCAGCAGTTGGCGGAGTGGGTTCACAGATACGCAGTATTTT.

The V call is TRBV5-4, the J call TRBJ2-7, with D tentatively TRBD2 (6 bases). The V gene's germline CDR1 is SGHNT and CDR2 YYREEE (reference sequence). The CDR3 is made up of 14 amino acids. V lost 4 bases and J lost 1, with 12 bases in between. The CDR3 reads CASSDGTPSYEQYF. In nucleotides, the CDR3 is TGTGCCAGCAGCGACGGGACTCCTTCCTACGAGCAGTACTTC.

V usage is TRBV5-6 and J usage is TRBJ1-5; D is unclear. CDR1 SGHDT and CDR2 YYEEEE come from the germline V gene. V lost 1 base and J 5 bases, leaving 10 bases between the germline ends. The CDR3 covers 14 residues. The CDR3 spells CASSLSGGDQPQHF. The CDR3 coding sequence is TGTGCCAGCAGCTTGTCAGGCGGAGATCAGCCCCAGCATTTT.

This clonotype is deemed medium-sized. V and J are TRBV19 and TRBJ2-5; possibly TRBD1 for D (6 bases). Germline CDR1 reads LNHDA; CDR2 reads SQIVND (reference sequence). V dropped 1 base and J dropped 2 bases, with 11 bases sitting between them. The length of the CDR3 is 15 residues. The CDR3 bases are TGTGCCAGTAGTATAGGCAGGGGCTTTCAAGAGACCCAGTACTTC. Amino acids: CASSIGRGFQETQYF. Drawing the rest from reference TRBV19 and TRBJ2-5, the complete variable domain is DGGITQSPKYLFRKEGQNVTLSCEQNLNHDAMYWYRQDPGQGLRLIYYSQIVNDFQKGDIAEGYSVSREKKESFPLTVTSAQKNPTAFYLCASSIGRGFQETQYFGPGTRLLVL.

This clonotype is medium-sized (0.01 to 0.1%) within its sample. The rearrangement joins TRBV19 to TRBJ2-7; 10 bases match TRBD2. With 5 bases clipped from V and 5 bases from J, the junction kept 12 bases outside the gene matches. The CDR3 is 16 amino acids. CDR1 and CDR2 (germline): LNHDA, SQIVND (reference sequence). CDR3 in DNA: TGTGCCAGTAGTCTCGCCCCCACTAGCGGGGTCAACGAGCAGTACTTC. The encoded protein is CASSLAPTSGVNEQYF. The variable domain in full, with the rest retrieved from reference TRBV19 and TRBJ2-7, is DGGITQSPKYLFRKEGQNVTLSCEQNLNHDAMYWYRQDPGQGLRLIYYSQIVNDFQKGDIAEGYSVSREKKESFPLTVTSAQKNPTAFYLCASSLAPTSGVNEQYFGPGTRLTVT.

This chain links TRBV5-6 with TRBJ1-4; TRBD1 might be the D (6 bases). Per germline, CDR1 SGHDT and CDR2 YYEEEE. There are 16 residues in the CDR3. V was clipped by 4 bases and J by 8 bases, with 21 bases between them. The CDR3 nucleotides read TGTGCCAGCAGCGCCGCCGGGACAATGATCGGAGAAAAACTGTTTTTT. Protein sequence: CASSAAGTMIGEKLFF.

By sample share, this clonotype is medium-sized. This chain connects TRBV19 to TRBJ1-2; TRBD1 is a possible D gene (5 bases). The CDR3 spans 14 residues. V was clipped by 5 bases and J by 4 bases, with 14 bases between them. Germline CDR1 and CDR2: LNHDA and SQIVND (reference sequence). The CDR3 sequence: CASSFPWDGYGYTF. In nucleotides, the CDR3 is TGTGCCAGTAGTTTCCCCTGGGACGGCTATGGCTACACCTTC.

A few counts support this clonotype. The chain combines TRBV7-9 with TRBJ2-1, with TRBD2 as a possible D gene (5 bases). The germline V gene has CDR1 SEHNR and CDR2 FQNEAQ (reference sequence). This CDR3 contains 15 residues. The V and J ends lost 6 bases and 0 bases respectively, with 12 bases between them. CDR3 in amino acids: CASSPPGSSYNEQFF. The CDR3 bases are TGTGCCAGCAGTCCTCCGGGGAGCTCCTACAATGAGCAGTTCTTC.

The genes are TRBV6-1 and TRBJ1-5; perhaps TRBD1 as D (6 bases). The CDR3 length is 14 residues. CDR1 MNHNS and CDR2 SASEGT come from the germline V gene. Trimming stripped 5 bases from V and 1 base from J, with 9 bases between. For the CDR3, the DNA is TGTGCCAGCAGTAGGCAGGGGAGCAATCAGCCCCAGCATTTT. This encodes CASSRQGSNQPQHF.

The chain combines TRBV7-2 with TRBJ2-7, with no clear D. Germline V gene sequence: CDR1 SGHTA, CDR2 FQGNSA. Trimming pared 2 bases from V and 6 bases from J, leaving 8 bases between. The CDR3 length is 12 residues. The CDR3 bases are TGTGCCAGCAGCTTAAGCTCAGGCGAGCAGTACGTC. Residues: CASSLSSGEQYV.

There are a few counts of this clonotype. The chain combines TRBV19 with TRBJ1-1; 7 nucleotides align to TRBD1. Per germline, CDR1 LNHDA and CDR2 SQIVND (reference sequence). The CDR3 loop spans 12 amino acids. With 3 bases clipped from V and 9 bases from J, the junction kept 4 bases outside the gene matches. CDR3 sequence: CASSMIRGKAFF. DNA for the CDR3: TGTGCCAGTAGTATGATCAGGGGGAAAGCTTTCTTT. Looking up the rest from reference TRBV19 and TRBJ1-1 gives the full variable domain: DGGITQSPKYLFRKEGQNVTLSCEQNLNHDAMYWYRQDPGQGLRLIYYSQIVNDFQKGDIAEGYSVSREKKESFPLTVTSAQKNPTAFYLCASSMIRGKAFFGQGTRLTVV.

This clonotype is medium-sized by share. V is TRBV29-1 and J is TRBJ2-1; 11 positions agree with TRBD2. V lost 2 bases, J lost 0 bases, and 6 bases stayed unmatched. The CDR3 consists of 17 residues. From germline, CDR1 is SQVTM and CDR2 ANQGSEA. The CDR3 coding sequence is TGCAGCGTTGAAAATCTAGCGGGGGGATTCTCCTACAATGAGCAGTTCTTC. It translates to CSVENLAGGFSYNEQFF.

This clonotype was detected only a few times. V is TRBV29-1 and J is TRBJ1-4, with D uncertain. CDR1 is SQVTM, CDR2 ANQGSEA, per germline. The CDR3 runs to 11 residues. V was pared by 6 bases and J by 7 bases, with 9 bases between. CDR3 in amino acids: CSVQLFEKLFF. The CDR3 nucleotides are TGCAGCGTACAGCTCTTTGAAAAACTGTTTTTT.

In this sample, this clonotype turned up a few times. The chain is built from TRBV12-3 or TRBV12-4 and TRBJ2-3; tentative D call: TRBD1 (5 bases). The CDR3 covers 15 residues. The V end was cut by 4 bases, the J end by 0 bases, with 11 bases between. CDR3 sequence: CASSYPQASTDTQYF. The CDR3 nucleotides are TGTGCCAGCAGTTACCCACAGGCTAGCACAGATACGCAGTATTTT.

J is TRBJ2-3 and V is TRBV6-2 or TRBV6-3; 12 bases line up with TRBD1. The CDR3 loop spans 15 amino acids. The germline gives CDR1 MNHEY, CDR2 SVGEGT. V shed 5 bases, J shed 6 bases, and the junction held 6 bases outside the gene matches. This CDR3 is CASSPPGQGADTQYF. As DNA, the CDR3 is TGTGCCAGCAGTCCCCCGGGACAGGGGGCTGATACGCAGTATTTT.

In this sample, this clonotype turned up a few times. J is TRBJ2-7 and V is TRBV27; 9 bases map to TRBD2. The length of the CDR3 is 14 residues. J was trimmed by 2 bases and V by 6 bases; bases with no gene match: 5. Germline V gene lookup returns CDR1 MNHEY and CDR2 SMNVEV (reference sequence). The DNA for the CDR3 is TGTGCCAGCAGCCTAGCGGGGCGCGCCTACGAGCAGTACTTC. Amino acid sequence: CASSLAGRAYEQYF.

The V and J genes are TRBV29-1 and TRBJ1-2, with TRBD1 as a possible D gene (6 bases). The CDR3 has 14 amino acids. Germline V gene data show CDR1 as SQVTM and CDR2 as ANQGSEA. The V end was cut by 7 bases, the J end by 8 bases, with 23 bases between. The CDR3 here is CSAHPGGQGGGYTF. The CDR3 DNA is TGCAGCGCCCACCCCGGGGGGCAGGGCGGCGGCTACACCTTC.

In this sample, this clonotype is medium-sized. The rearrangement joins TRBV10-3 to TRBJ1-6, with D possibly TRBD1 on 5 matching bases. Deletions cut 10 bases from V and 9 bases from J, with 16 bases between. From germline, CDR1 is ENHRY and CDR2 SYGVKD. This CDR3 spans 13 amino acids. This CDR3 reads CATWGTITSPLHF. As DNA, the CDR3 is TGTGCCACCTGGGGCACTATAACTTCACCCCTCCACTTT.

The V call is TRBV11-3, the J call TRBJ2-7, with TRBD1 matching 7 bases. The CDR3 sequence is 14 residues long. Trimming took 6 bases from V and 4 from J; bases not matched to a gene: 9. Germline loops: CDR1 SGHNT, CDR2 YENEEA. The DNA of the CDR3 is TGTGCCAGCAGGACCCGGGACAGAGAGTACGAGCAGTACTTC. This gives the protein CASRTRDREYEQYF. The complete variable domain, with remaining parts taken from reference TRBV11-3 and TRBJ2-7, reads EAGVVQSPRYKIIEKKQPVAFWCNPISGHNTLYWYLQNLGQGPELLIRYENEEAVDDSQLPKDRFSAERLKGVDSTLKIQPAELGDSAVYLCASRTRDREYEQYFGPGTRLTVT.

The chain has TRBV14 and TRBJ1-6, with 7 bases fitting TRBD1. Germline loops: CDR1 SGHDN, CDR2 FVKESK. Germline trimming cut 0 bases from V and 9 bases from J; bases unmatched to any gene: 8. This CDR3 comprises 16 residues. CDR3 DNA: TGTGCCAGCAGCCAAGATCCCGCAGGGGGAGGTTCACCCCTCCACTTT. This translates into CASSQDPAGGGSPLHF.

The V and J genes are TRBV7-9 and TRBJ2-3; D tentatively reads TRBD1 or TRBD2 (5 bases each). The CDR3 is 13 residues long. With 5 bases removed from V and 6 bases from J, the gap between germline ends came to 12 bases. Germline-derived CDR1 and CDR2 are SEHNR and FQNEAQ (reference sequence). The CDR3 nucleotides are TGTGCCAGCAGCCCGAGGGGACCGGATACGCAGTATTTT. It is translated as CASSPRGPDTQYF.

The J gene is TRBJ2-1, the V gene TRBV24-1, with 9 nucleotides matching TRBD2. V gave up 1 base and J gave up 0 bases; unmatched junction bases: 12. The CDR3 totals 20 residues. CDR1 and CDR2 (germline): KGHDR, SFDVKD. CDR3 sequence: CATSDFGPAGGPISYNEQFF. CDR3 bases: TGTGCCACCAGTGATTTCGGTCCAGCGGGGGGACCAATCTCCTACAATGAGCAGTTCTTC.

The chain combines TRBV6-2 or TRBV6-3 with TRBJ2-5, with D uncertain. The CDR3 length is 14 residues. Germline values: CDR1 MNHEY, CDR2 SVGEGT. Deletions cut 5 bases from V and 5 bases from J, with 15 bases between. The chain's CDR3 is CASSHGWGPETQYF. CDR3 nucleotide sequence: TGTGCCAGCAGTCACGGCTGGGGTCCTGAGACCCAGTACTTC.

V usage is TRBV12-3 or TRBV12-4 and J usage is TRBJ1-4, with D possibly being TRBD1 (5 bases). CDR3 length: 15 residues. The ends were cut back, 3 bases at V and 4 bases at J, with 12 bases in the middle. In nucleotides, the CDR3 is TGTGCCAGCAGTTTCGACAGCCAAGTTAATGAAAAACTGTTTTTT. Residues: CASSFDSQVNEKLFF.

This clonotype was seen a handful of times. Here the CDR3 DNA reads TGTGCCAGCAGCAGCCCGGGGACAGGGAGTAATTCACCCCTCCACTTT. It yields the protein CASSSPGTGSNSPLHF. This chain joins TRBV5-5 and TRBJ1-6, with TRBD1 identical over 9 bases. The V segment lost 4 bases and the J segment 6 bases; nucleotides outside the gene matches: 8. This CDR3 is built from 16 residues. The germline V gene has CDR1 SGHKS and CDR2 YYEKEE (reference sequence).

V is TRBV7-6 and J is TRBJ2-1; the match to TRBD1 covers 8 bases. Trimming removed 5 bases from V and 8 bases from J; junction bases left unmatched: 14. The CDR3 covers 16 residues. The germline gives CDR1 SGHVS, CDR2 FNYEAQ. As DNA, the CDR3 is TGTGCCAGCAGCCAGGACAGGGCTTCCTTCGGGCATGAGCAGTTCTTC. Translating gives CASSQDRASFGHEQFF.